The 7 T cell receptor beta chains reported below all come from one sample, sequenced in a study of blood T cell repertoires in COVID-19. TCRdb's table, derived via immunoSEQ multiplex PCR, lists solely in-frame clones and lacks some. The data hold tens of thousands of clones, with 75% to 90% observed a single time. Material: peripheral blood. The receptor set was obtained from a human donor in a cohort sampled during active COVID-19.

CDR3 amino acids: CASSSAGALSSYNEQFF. CDR3 DNA: TGTGCCAGCAGCTCTGCGGGCGCCCTGAGCTCCTACAATGAGCAGTTCTTC. V gene TRBV7-3 combines with J gene TRBJ2-1, with TRBD2 as a possible D gene (5 bases). The CDR3 runs to 17 residues. V was pared by 4 bases and J by 0 bases, with 16 bases between. Germline V gene data show CDR1 as SGHTA and CDR2 as FQGTGA.

To note about this clone: Other DNA sequences in the sample encode the same CDR3. The V call is TRBV9, the J call TRBJ2-7; 11 bases align to TRBD1. The CDR3 is 15 residues long. The V and J ends lost 2 bases and 1 base, in that order; junction bases with no gene match: 2. CDR1 SGDLS and CDR2 YYNGEE come from the germline V gene. CDR3 bases: TGTGCCAGCAGCGTTGGGACAGGGGGTTCCTACGAGCAGTACTTC. Protein product: CASSVGTGGSYEQYF.

This clone has more than one count but fewer than ten. V usage is TRBV19 and J usage is TRBJ1-2, with TRBD1 matching over 8 bases. This CDR3 has 16 amino acids. V shed 6 bases, J shed 5 bases, and the junction held 14 bases outside the gene matches. Germline CDR1 reads LNHDA; CDR2 reads SQIVND (reference sequence). The CDR3 loop reads CASRSGTGPVRYGYTF. The CDR3 DNA sequence: TGTGCCAGTAGATCCGGGACAGGACCCGTGCGGTATGGCTACACCTTC.

This clone was counted a single time. The CDR3 is CASSLDTYEQYF. CDR3 bases: TGTGCCAGCAGCTTGGATACCTACGAGCAGTACTTC. The V gene is TRBV5-4, the J gene TRBJ2-7, with D unclear. V lost 0 bases and J lost 2, with 3 bases in between. The CDR3 runs 12 residues. The germline gives CDR1 SGHNT, CDR2 YYREEE (reference sequence).

The chain is built from TRBV3-1 (or the pseudogene TRBV3-2) and TRBJ1-6; 7 positions agree with TRBD1. Germline lookup yields CDR1 LGHDT and CDR2 YNNKEL (reference sequence). The CDR3 runs 17 residues. Germline trimming cut 1 base from V and 9 bases from J; bases unmatched to any gene: 12. The CDR3 DNA reads as TGTGCCAGCAGCCAAGTACGTTCTAGACAGGGAAGTTCACCCCTCCACTTT. Protein sequence: CASSQVRSRQGSSPLHF.

V is TRBV7-2 and J is TRBJ2-1, with TRBD2 matching over 15 bases. There are 17 residues in the CDR3. V trimming: 4 bases; J trimming: 4 bases; junction bases outside the gene matches: 5. Germline V gene sequence: CDR1 SGHTA, CDR2 FQGNSA. The CDR3 sequence: CASSWLGLAGGYNEQFF. The DNA for the CDR3 is TGTGCCAGCAGCTGGTTAGGACTAGCGGGAGGGTACAATGAGCAGTTCTTC.

Here the CDR3 reads CASSRREGQGLEQYF. In DNA form, the CDR3 reads TGTGCCAGCAGCAGAAGGGAGGGACAGGGATTGGAGCAGTACTTC. This rearrangement joins TRBV6-5 to TRBJ2-7, with 9 nucleotides matching TRBD1. This CDR3 contains 15 residues. The V and J ends lost 6 bases and 7 bases, in that order; junction bases with no gene match: 13. Germline assignment: CDR1 MNHEY and CDR2 SVGAGI.